These 13 T cell receptor beta chains came from one sample sequenced in a study of blood T cell repertoires in COVID-19. Repertoires were generated with immunoSEQ multiplex PCR, while TCRdb's copy carries only in-frame clones and drops some. The data contain roughly 480,000 clones, 89% of them singletons. Material: peripheral blood. These receptors were taken from a man younger than 35 with COVID-19, enrolled during active disease.

Regarding this clone: The sample contains more than one DNA sequence encoding this CDR3. The J gene is TRBJ1-3, the V gene TRBV5-1; 7 positions agree with TRBD1. CDR1 and CDR2 (germline): SGHRS, YFSETQ. The CDR3 has 14 amino acids. With V trimmed by 0 bases and J by 3 bases, 0 bases remained unmatched. The CDR3 bases are TGCGCCAGCAGCTTGGGACAGGGTGGAAACACCATATATTTT. This gives the protein CASSLGQGGNTIYF.

This clone has only one observation. This rearrangement joins TRBV2 to TRBJ2-3; TRBD2 matches at 11 bases. The CDR3 has 17 amino acids. Unmatched junction bases numbered 13, after V lost 7 bases and J lost 4 bases. The germline CDR1 and CDR2 sequences are SNHLY and FYNNEI. CDR3 region: CASMGLAAHSGADTQYF. CDR3 sequence (DNA): TGTGCCAGCATGGGACTAGCGGCCCATTCCGGCGCAGATACGCAGTATTTT.

On this clone: Additional DNA sequences in this sample encode the identical CDR3. The V and J genes are TRBV19 and TRBJ2-7; D is possibly TRBD1 (5 bases). The V and J ends lost 10 bases and 0 bases respectively, with 10 bases between them. Germline CDR1 and CDR2: LNHDA and SQIVND (reference sequence). This CDR3 has 12 amino acids. CDR3 sequence: CATSDSSYEQYF. The DNA for the CDR3 is TGTGCCACCTCAGACAGCTCCTACGAGCAGTACTTC.

The genes are TRBV3-1 (or the pseudogene TRBV3-2) and TRBJ1-1, with D perhaps matching TRBD1 (6 bases). V lost 3 bases to trimming and J lost 3 bases, with 11 bases between them. Germline CDR1 is LGHDT and CDR2 is YNNKEL (reference sequence). The CDR3 has 14 amino acids. For the CDR3, the DNA is TGTGCCAGCAGCCACAGGGGCAGTTACACTGAAGCTTTCTTT. Its translation is CASSHRGSYTEAFF.

The CDR3 bases are TGTGCCAGCAGTGACTCGTACGGGGGGGTCTACGAGCAGTACTTC. This translates into CASSDSYGGVYEQYF. The rearrangement joins TRBV2 to TRBJ2-7; 8 nucleotides line up with TRBD2. The CDR3 covers 15 residues. From germline, CDR1 is SNHLY and CDR2 FYNNEI. J lost 3 bases, V lost 3 bases, and 7 bases had no gene match. Full variable domain (outside the CDR3, taken from reference TRBV2 and TRBJ2-7): EPEVTQTPSHQVTQMGQEVILRCVPISNHLYFYWYRQILGQKVEFLVSFYNNEISEKSEIFDDQFSVERPDGSNFTLKIRSTKLEDSAMYFCASSDSYGGVYEQYFGPGTRLTVT.

The CDR3 coding sequence is TGTGCCAGCGGACAGGGCGCCACCTACGAGCAGTACTTC. This translates into CASGQGATYEQYF. V usage is TRBV19 and J usage is TRBJ2-7, with 8 bases that match TRBD1. Trimming cost V 9 bases and J 2 bases; bases outside gene matches: 6. The germline V gene encodes CDR1 LNHDA and CDR2 SQIVND (reference sequence). This CDR3 is built from 13 residues.

J is TRBJ1-6 and V is TRBV5-6; TRBD1 might be the D (6 bases). This CDR3 has 17 amino acids. Per the germline V gene, CDR1 is SGHDT and CDR2 is YYEEEE. Trimming took 4 bases from V and 8 from J, leaving 22 bases between them. The DNA for the CDR3 is TGTGCCAGCAGCCTTGGAGGCCCGGCAGGGGATGATTCACCCCTCCACTTT. Translating gives CASSLGGPAGDDSPLHF.

The chain combines TRBV30 with TRBJ1-1; D gene uncertain. Trimming pared 5 bases from V and 3 bases from J, leaving 7 bases between. Germline V gene data show CDR1 as GTSNPN and CDR2 as SVGIG (reference sequence). This CDR3 is 11 amino acids long. Here the CDR3 DNA reads TGTGCCTGGGGGGAGGACACTGAAGCTTTCTTT. Translated, it gives CAWGEDTEAFF.

The chain uses TRBV6-2 or TRBV6-3 and TRBJ2-7, with a weak D call TRBD2 (5 bases). Germline V gives CDR1 MNHEY, CDR2 SVGEGT. This CDR3 has 15 amino acids. The ends were cut back, 2 bases at V and 0 bases at J, with 11 bases in the middle. The CDR3 bases are TGTGCCAGCAGTTACACGGGAAGAGGCTCCTACGAGCAGTACTTC. Translated, it gives CASSYTGRGSYEQYF.

The chain carries TRBV18 and TRBJ2-1; 11 bases align to TRBD2. J gave up 5 bases and V 4 bases, and 22 bases lay outside the gene matches. This CDR3 region has 21 residues. CDR1 is KGHSH, CDR2 LQKENI, per germline. CDR3 nucleotides: TGTGCCAGCTCACGCTACCGACAAAGCATTATAGCGGGAGGGTTTCACAATGAGCAGTTCTTC. Amino acids: CASSRYRQSIIAGGFHNEQFF.

This clone occurred a few times. This chain links TRBV7-2 with TRBJ2-1; TRBD2 might be the D (6 bases). The ends were cut back, 1 base at V and 8 bases at J, with 15 bases in the middle. This CDR3 is 15 amino acids long. Germline V gene lookup returns CDR1 SGHTA and CDR2 FQGNSA. The CDR3 is CASSLGLVADDEQFF. DNA for the CDR3: TGTGCCAGCAGCTTAGGTCTGGTAGCGGATGATGAGCAGTTCTTC. Full variable domain (rest looked up from reference TRBV7-2 and TRBJ2-1): GAGVSQSPSNKVTEKGKDVELRCDPISGHTALYWYRQSLGQGLEFLIYFQGNSAPDKSGLPSDRFSAERTGGSVSTLTIQRTQQEDSAVYLCASSLGLVADDEQFFGPGTRLTVL.

For this clone: An end of the junction does not agree with germline; a read error may underlie this. This sample includes further DNA sequences coding for the same CDR3. V and J are TRBV5-1 and TRBJ2-5; no reliable D call. There are 12 residues in the CDR3. CDR1 SGHRS and CDR2 YFSETQ come from the germline V gene. CDR3 residues: CASSLVGETQYF. The CDR3 DNA follows: TGCGCCAGCAGTTTGGTTGGCGAGACCCAGTACTTC.

The chain employs TRBV18 and TRBJ1-1; 7 bases line up with TRBD1. The CDR3 extends over 13 amino acids. Germline CDR1 KGHSH, CDR2 LQKENI. J lost 8 bases, V lost 4 bases, and 7 bases had no gene match. For the CDR3, the DNA is TGTGCCAGCTCACTAGGACAGGTCGAGGAAGCTTTCTTT. Protein: CASSLGQVEEAFF.